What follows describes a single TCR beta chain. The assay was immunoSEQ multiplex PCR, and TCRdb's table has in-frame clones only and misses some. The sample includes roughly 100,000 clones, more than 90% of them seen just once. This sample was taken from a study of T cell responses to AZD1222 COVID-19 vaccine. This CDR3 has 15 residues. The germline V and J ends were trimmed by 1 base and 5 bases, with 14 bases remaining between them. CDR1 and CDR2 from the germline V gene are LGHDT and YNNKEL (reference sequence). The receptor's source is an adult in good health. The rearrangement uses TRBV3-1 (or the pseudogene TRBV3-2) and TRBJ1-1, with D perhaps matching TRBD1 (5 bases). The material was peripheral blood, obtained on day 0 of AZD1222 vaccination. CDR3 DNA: TGTGCCAGCAGCCAAGTCCCCGGGACCGGGACTGAAGCTTTCTTT. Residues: CASSQVPGTGTEAFF.